This TCR beta chain was documented in a study of cytomegalovirus exposure and HLA in healthy donors. About the research overall: The study's early data release held tens of millions of unique TCRs from HLA-typed donors.

The CDR3 sequence is 15 residues long. CDR1 is MNHEY, CDR2 SMNVEV, per germline (reference sequence). Trimming shortened V by 3 bases and J by 4 bases, and 15 bases separated the two germline ends. Use of 60 Vbeta and 13 Jbeta primers characterized the PCR. TCRdb's copy holds only in-frame clones and misses some; the assay was immunoSEQ multiplex PCR. The sample lists roughly 200,000 clones, 75% to 90% seen once, with roughly 0.66% in the top ten. The chain links TRBV27 to TRBJ1-2, with D maybe TRBD1 (5 bases). Sequencing was performed on PBMCs. The origin of this receptor is a boy between 2 and 15 years old in good health and CMV-seronegative. The CDR3 coding sequence is TGTGCCAGCAGTTTCGGAGGGAGGGGATTCTATGGCTACACCTTC. Translated: CASSFGGRGFYGYTF.